Presented here are 15 T cell receptor beta chains from one specimen sequenced in a study of monozygotic twins with inflammatory bowel disease. From the 5' RACE reads, TCRdb lists one entry per CDR3 protein and no DNA. Listed are 140,000 to 150,000 distinct CDR3 sequences; 0.95% to 1.5% falls within the top ten. The sample taken for sequencing was blood. These TCRs come from a human donor with ulcerative colitis or Crohn's disease, or a healthy co-twin of an affected twin (not recorded which).

The chain joins TRBV7-8 to TRBJ2-1; TCRdb returns TRBD1, unconfirmable since there is no DNA. Germline values: CDR1 SGHVS, CDR2 FQNEAQ. The CDR3 totals 15 residues. The CDR3 loop reads CASSLGRGRINEQFF.

This sequence joins TRBV7-2 and TRBJ1-1; TCRdb outputs TRBD1, but without DNA this stays unchecked. In germline, CDR1 is SGHTA, CDR2 FQGNSA. The CDR3 contains 14 residues. The CDR3 sequence is CASRETGGNTEAFF.

The genes are TRBV7-3 and TRBJ2-3. This CDR3 is 14 amino acids long. Germline V gene data show CDR1 as SGHTA and CDR2 as FQGTGA. The CDR3 loop is CASSLSGWADTQYF.

The chain is built from TRBV6-5 and TRBJ2-2; there is no DNA to check the TCRdb D call of TRBD1. This CDR3 comprises 16 residues. CDR1 is MNHEY and CDR2 is SVGAGI in the germline V gene. The CDR3 protein is CASSYSGQAHTGELFF.

V usage is TRBV5-1 and J usage is TRBJ2-2; TCRdb proposes TRBD2, but this gene call is untestable without DNA. CDR3 length: 17 residues. CDR1 is SGHRS, CDR2 YFSETQ, per germline. The CDR3 sequence is CASSPGLAGVYTGELFF.

This rearrangement joins TRBV11-2 to TRBJ2-7. In germline, CDR1 is SGHAT, CDR2 FQNNGV. The CDR3 is 11 amino acids. This CDR3 is CASSPEYEQYF.

The chain links TRBV5-1 to TRBJ1-2; as DNA is missing, the TRBD1 call by TCRdb cannot be tested. The CDR3 runs 15 residues. CDR1 is SGHRS, CDR2 YFSETQ, per germline. The CDR3 protein is CASSLVPAGNYGYTF.

The chain is built from TRBV6-1 and TRBJ2-7; the D call of TRBD1 rests on TCRdb alone, since no DNA is present to check it. CDR3 length: 15 residues. CDR1 and CDR2 from the germline V gene are MNHNS and SASEGT. The CDR3 loop is CASSPGQGTPYEQYF.

The chain uses TRBV5-1 and TRBJ1-3. This CDR3 has 14 residues. Per the germline V gene, CDR1 is SGHRS and CDR2 is YFSETQ. The CDR3 is CASSQVGSGNTIYF.

This sequence joins TRBV3-1 and TRBJ2-7. Germline CDR1 is LGHDT and CDR2 is YNNKEL (reference sequence). The CDR3 is made up of 14 amino acids. The CDR3 is CASSPRQNSYEQYF.

This sequence joins TRBV12-3 or TRBV12-4 and TRBJ2-5; TCRdb designates TRBD2, a call that cannot be tested without DNA. This CDR3 is built from 14 residues. CDR3 sequence reads: CASTRRDGVETQYF.

The chain recombines TRBV7-2 with TRBJ2-3; the TRBD2 assignment by TCRdb is unverifiable without DNA. Germline CDR1 is SGHTA and CDR2 is FQGNSA. The CDR3 contains 15 residues. The CDR3: CASSSVAGVTDTQYF.

The chain carries TRBV20-1 and TRBJ2-7; TCRdb calls TRBD2, which cannot be checked without DNA. CDR1 DFQATT and CDR2 SNEGSKA come from the germline V gene (reference sequence). This CDR3 is built from 16 residues. This CDR3 reads CSAHSSTRPNKYEQYF.

The CDR3 spells CASRRSNTGELFF. The chain employs TRBV19 and TRBJ2-2; with no DNA, the TCRdb D assignment of TRBD1 cannot be verified. Germline V gene sequence: CDR1 LNHDA, CDR2 SQIVND (reference sequence). This CDR3 contains 13 residues.

The chain is built from TRBV7-2 and TRBJ1-4; the D gene TCRdb calls, TRBD1, cannot be checked with no DNA. Germline CDR1 and CDR2: SGHTA and FQGNSA. The CDR3 is 13 amino acids. The CDR3 sequence is CASGGTAPQKLFF.